This TCR beta chain was obtained from a study of blood T cell repertoires in COVID-19. Study context: The study drew acute and convalescent COVID-19 samples from the United States, Italy and Spain.

The protocol was immunoSEQ multiplex PCR, while the TCRdb copy is restricted to in-frame clones and leaves out a portion. The sample includes about 43,000 clones, over 75% seen only once; the top ten take approximately 40%. The CDR3 has 14 amino acids. The trim removed 6 bases at V and 3 bases at J, leaving 5 bases unmatched. Germline V gene data show CDR1 as KGHSH and CDR2 as LQKENI. Material: peripheral blood. The J gene is TRBJ2-5, the V gene TRBV18; 9 bases are shared with TRBD1. This sequence originates from an elderly woman with acute or convalescent COVID-19. Written as DNA, the CDR3 is TGTGCCAGCTCCCTCTGGGACAGGGAAGAGACCCAGTACTTC. Protein sequence: CASSLWDREETQYF.